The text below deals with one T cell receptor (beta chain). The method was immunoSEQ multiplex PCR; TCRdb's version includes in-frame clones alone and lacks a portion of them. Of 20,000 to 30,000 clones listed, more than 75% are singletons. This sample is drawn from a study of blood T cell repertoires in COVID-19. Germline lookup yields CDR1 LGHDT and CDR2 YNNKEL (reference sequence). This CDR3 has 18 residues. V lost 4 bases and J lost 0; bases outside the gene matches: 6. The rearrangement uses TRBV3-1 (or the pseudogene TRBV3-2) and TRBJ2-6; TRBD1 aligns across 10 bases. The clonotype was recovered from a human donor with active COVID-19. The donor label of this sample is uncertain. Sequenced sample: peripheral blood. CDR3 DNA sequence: TGTGCCAGCAGCCCAGACAGGGGGCGACCCTCTGGGGCCAACGTCCTGACTTTC. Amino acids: CASSPDRGRPSGANVLTF.